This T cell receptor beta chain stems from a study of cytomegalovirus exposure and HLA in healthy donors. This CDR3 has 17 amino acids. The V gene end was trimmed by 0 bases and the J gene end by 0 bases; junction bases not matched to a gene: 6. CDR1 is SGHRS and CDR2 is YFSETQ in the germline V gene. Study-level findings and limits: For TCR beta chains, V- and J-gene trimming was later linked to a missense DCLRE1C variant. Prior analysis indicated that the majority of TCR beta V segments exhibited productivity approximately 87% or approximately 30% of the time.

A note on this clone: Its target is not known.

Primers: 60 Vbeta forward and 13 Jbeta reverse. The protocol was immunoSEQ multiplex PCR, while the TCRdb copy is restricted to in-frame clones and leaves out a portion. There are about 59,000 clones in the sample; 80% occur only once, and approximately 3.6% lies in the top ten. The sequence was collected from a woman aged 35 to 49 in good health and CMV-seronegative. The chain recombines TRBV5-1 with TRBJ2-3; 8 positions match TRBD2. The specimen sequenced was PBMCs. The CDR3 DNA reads TGCGCCAGCAGCTTGGATTCGACTAGCGAGAGCACAGATACGCAGTATTTT. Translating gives CASSLDSTSESTDTQYF.